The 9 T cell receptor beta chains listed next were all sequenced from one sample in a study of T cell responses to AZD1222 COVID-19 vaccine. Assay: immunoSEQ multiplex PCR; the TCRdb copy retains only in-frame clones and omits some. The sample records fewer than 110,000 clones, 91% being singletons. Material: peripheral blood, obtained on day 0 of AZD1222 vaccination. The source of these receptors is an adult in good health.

The CDR3 DNA reads TGTGCTAGTGGTTTCCGGCAGAACTATGGCTACACCTTC. The encoded protein is CASGFRQNYGYTF. V usage is TRBV12-5 and J usage is TRBJ1-2; no definite D call. Germline V gene sequence: CDR1 LGHNT, CDR2 FRNRAP. CDR3 length: 13 amino acids. Trimming took 3 bases from V and 2 from J, leaving 7 bases between them. The full variable domain, its missing parts supplied by reference TRBV12-5 and TRBJ1-2, is DARVTQTPRHKVTEMGQEVTMRCQPILGHNTVFWYRQTMMQGLELLAYFRNRAPLDDSGMPKDRFSAEMPDATLATLKIQPSEPRDSAVYFCASGFRQNYGYTFGSGTRLTVV.

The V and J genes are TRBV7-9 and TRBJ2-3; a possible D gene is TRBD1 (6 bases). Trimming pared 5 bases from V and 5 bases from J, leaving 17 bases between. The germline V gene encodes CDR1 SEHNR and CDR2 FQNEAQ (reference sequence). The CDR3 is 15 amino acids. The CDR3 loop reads CASSATGSHVDTQYF. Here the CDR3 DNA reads TGTGCCAGCAGCGCGACAGGTTCTCATGTAGATACGCAGTATTTT.

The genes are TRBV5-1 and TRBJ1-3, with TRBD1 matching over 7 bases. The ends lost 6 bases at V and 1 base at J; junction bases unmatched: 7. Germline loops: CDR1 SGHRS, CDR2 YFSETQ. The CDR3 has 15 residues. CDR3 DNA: TGCGCCAGCACGCCGGAGGGGGCTTCTGGAAACACCATATATTTT. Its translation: CASTPEGASGNTIYF.

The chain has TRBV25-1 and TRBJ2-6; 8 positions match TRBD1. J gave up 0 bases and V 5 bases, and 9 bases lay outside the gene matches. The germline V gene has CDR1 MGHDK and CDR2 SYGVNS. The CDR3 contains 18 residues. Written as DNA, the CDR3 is TGTGCCAGCAGTCCTCGGACAGGGAAGAGCTCTGGGGCCAACGTCCTGACTTTC. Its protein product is CASSPRTGKSSGANVLTF.

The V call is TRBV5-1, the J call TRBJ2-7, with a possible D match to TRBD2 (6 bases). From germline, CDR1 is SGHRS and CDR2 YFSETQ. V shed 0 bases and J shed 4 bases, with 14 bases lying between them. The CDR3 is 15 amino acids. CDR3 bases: TGCGCCAGCAGCTTGGCTTCGACTAGTTTATACGAGCAGTACTTC. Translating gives CASSLASTSLYEQYF. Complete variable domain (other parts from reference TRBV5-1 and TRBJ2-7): KAGVTQTPRYLIKTRGQQVTLSCSPISGHRSVSWYQQTPGQGLQFLFEYFSETQRNKGNFPGRFSGRQFSNSRSEMNVSTLELGDSALYLCASSLASTSLYEQYFGPGTRLTVT.

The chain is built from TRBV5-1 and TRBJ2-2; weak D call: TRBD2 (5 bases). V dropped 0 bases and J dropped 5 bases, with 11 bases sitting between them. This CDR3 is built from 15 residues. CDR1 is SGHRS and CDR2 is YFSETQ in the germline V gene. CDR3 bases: TGCGCCAGCAGCTTGGAACTAGGTCGGACCGGGGAGCTGTTTTTT. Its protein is CASSLELGRTGELFF.

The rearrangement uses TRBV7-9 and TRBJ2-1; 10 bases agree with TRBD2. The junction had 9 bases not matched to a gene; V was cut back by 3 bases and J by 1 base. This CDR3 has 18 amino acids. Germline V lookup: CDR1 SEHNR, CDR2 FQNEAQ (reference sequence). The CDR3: CASSFTSGDLLSYNEQFF. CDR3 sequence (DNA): TGTGCCAGCAGCTTTACTAGCGGGGACCTGCTTTCCTACAATGAGCAGTTCTTC.

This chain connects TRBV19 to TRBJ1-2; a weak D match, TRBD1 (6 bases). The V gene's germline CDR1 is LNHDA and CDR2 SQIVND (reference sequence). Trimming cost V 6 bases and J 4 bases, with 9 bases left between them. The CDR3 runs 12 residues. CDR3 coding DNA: TGTGCCAGTAGGGACAGACCCTATGGCTACACCTTC. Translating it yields CASRDRPYGYTF.

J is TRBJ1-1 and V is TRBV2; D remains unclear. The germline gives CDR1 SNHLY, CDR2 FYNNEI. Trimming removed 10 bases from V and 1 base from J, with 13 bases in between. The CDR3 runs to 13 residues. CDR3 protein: CATLDGRNTEAFF. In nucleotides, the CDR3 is TGTGCCACCCTAGACGGTCGGAACACTGAAGCTTTCTTT.